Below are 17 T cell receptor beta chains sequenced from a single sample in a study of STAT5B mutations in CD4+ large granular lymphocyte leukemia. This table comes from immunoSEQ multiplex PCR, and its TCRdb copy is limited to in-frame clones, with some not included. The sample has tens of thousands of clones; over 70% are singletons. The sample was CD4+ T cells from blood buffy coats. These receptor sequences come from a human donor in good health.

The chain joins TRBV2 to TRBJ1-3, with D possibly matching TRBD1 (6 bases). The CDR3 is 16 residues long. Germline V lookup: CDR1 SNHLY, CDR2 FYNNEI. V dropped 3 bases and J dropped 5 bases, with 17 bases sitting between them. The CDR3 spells CASSEEAGEGRNTIYF. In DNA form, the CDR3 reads TGTGCCAGCAGTGAGGAGGCAGGGGAAGGACGAAACACCATATATTTT.

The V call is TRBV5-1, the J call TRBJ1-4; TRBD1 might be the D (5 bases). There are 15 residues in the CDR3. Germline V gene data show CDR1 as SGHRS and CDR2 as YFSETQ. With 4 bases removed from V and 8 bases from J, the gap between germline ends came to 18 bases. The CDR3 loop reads CASSGGGGYREKLFF. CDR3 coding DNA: TGCGCCAGCAGCGGCGGGGGGGGGTACCGCGAAAAACTGTTTTTT.

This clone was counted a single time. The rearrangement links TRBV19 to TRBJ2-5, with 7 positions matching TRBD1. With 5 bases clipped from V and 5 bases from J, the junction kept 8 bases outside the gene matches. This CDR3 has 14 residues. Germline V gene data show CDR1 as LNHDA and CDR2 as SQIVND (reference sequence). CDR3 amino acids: CASSPRQGLETQYF. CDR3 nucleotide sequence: TGTGCCAGTAGTCCGCGACAGGGCCTGGAGACCCAGTACTTC. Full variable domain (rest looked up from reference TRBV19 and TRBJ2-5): DGGITQSPKYLFRKEGQNVTLSCEQNLNHDAMYWYRQDPGQGLRLIYYSQIVNDFQKGDIAEGYSVSREKKESFPLTVTSAQKNPTAFYLCASSPRQGLETQYFGPGTRLLVL.

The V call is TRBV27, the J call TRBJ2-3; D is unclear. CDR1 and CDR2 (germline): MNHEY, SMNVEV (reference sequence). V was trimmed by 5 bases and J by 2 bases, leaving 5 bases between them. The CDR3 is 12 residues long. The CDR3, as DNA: TGTGCCAGCAGTCCATACACAGATACGCAGTATTTT. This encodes CASSPYTDTQYF.

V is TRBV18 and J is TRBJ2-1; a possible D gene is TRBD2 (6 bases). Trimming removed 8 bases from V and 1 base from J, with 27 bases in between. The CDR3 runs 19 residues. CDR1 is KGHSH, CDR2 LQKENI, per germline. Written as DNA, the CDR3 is TGTGCCAGCCGCGCACTAGTGGGGGGAGAAAAAGGATCCTACAATGAGCAGTTCTTC. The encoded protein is CASRALVGGEKGSYNEQFF.

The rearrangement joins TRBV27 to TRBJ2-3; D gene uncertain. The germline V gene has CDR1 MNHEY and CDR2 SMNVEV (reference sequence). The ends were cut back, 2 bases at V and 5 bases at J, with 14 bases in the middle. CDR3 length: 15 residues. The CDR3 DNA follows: TGTGCCAGCAGTTTAGGCGGCCCAGAGGTAGATACGCAGTATTTT. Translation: CASSLGGPEVDTQYF.

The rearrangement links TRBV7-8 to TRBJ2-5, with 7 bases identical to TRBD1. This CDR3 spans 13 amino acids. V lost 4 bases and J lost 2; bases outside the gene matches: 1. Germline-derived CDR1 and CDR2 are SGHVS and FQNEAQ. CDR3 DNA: TGTGCCAGCAGCTGGGACAGACAAGAGACCCAGTACTTC. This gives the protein CASSWDRQETQYF. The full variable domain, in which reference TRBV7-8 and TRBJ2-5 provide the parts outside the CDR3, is GAGVSQSPRYKVAKRGQDVALRCDPISGHVSLFWYQQALGQGPEFLTYFQNEAQLDKSGLPSDRFFAERPEGSVSTLKIQRTQQEDSAVYLCASSWDRQETQYFGPGTRLLVL.

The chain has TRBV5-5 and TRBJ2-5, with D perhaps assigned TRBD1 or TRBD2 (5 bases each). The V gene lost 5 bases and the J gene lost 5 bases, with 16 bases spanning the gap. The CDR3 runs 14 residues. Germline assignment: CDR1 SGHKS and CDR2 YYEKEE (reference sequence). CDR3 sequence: CASSYPGGVETQYF. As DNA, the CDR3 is TGTGCCAGCAGTTACCCTGGGGGTGTGGAGACCCAGTACTTC.

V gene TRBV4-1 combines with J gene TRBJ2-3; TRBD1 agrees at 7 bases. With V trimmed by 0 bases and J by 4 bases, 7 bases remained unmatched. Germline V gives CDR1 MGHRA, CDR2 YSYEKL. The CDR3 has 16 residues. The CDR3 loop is CASSQEGDSNPDTQYF. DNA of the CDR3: TGCGCCAGCAGCCAAGAGGGGGACAGTAACCCAGATACGCAGTATTTT.

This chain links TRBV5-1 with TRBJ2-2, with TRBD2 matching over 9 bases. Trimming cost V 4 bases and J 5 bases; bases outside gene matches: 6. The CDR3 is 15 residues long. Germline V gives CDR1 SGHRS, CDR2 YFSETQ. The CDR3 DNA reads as TGCGCCAGCAGCCCGCGCAGCGGGGGGACCGGGGAGCTGTTTTTT. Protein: CASSPRSGGTGELFF.

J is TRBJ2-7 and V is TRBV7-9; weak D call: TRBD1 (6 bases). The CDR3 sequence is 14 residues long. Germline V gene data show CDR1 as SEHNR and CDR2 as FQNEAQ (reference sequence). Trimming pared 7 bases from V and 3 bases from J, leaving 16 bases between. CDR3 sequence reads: CASTLGGYNYEQYF. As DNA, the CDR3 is TGTGCCAGCACCCTAGGGGGATACAACTACGAGCAGTACTTC.

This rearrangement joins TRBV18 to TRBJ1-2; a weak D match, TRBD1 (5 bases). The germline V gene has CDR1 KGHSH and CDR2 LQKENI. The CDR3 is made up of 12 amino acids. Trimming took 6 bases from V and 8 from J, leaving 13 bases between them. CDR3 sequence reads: CASSGTSQGYTF. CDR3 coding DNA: TGTGCCAGCTCCGGGACCTCCCAGGGCTACACCTTC.

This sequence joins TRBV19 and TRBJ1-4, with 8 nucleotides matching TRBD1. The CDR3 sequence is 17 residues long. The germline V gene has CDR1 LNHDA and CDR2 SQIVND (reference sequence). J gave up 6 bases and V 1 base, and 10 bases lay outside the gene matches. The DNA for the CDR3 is TGTGCCAGTAGTATAGGGAGGACAGGGCGTAATTATGAAAAACTGTTTTTT. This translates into CASSIGRTGRNYEKLFF.

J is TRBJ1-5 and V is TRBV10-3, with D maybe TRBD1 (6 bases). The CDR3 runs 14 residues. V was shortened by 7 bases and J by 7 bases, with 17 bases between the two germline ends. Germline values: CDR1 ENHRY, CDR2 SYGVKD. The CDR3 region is CAIKAPRGAQPQHF. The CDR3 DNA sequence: TGTGCCATCAAGGCCCCCAGGGGTGCACAGCCCCAGCATTTT.

CDR3 protein: CASSLQDRVLDYTF. As DNA, the CDR3 is TGTGCCAGCAGTTTACAGGACAGGGTTTTAGACTACACCTTC. The chain links TRBV28 to TRBJ1-2; 8 bases line up with TRBD1. This CDR3 is built from 14 residues. The germline gives CDR1 MDHEN, CDR2 SYDVKM. V shed 2 bases and J 10 bases; nucleotides not matched to a gene: 9.

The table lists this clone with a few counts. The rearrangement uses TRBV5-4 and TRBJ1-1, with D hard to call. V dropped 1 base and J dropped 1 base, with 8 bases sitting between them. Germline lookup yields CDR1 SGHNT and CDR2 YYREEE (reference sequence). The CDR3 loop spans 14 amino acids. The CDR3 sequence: CASSLLAGNTEAFF. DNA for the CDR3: TGTGCCAGCAGCTTGCTTGCAGGGAACACTGAAGCTTTCTTT.

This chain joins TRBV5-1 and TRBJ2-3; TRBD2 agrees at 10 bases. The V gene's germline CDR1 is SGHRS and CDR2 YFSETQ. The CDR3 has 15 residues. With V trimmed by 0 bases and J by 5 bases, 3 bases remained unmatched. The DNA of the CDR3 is TGCGCCAGCAGCTTGGCACTAGCGGGATTAGATACGCAGTATTTT. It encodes CASSLALAGLDTQYF.